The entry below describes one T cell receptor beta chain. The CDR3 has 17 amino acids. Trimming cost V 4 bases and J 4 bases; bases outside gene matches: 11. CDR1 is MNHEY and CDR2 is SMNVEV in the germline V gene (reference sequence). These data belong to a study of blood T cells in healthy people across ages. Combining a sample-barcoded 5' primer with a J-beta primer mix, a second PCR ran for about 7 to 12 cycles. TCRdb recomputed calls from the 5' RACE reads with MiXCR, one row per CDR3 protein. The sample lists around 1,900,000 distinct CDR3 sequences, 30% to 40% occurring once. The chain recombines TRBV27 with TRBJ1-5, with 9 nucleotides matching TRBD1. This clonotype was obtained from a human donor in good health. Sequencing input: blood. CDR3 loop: CASSSLDRGGNNQPQHF. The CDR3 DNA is TGTGCCAGCAGTTCGCTGGACAGGGGAGGGAATAATCAGCCCCAGCATTTT.